This is a list of T cell receptor beta chains from one sample in a study of T cells in localized non-small cell lung cancer. Libraries were prepared by immunoSEQ multiplex PCR; TCRdb keeps only in-frame clonotypes and omits some of them. The sample contains about 1,100 clones, about 20% of which appear only once. The sample here was normal lung tissue next to the tumor, taken before any cancer treatment. The receptors shown here come from a male donor aged 60 or over with stage II lung adenocarcinoma. The CDR3 runs from the conserved cysteine through the conserved F or W. A D gene is named only where the DNA matches it firmly. Clone size is not always given. Where it is, it says once, few, many or a class for expanded clones.

d_call: TRBD2; v_call: TRBV28; j_call: TRBJ2-1; clone_size: NA; cdr3_aa: CASSPPPSGGKNEQFF; cdr3_nt: TGTGCCAGCAGTCCCCCCCCTAGCGGCGGTAAGAATGAGCAGTTCTTC
d_call: TRBD1; v_call: TRBV5-1; j_call: TRBJ2-7; clone_size: NA; cdr3_aa: CASSPDRALSYEQYF; cdr3_nt: TGCGCCAGCAGCCCGGACAGGGCGCTCTCCTACGAGCAGTACTTC
d_call: NA; v_call: TRBV19; j_call: TRBJ1-6; clone_size: NA; cdr3_aa: CASSSRATESPLHF; cdr3_nt: TGTGCCAGTAGTTCACGGGCGACGGAATCACCCCTCCACTTT
d_call: TRBD1; v_call: TRBV12-5; j_call: TRBJ1-4; clone_size: large; cdr3_aa: CASWGQGKGEKLFF; cdr3_nt: TGTGCCAGCTGGGGACAGGGGAAGGGTGAAAAACTGTTTTTT
d_call: NA; v_call: TRBV11-3; j_call: TRBJ2-2; clone_size: few; cdr3_aa: CASSLLVIGTGELFF; cdr3_nt: TGTGCCAGCAGCTTATTAGTGATCGGAACGGGGGAGCTGTTTTTT
d_call: NA; v_call: TRBV9; j_call: TRBJ2-7; clone_size: NA; cdr3_aa: CASSALLAAPSYEQYF; cdr3_nt: TGTGCCAGCAGCGCCCTGTTAGCGGCCCCTTCCTACGAGCAGTACTTC
d_call: NA; v_call: TRBV30; j_call: TRBJ2-7; clone_size: few; cdr3_aa: CAWKQSTGRGREQYF; cdr3_nt: TGTGCCTGGAAACAATCGACAGGGAGGGGACGCGAGCAGTACTTC
d_call: NA; v_call: TRBV28; j_call: TRBJ1-5; clone_size: few; cdr3_aa: CASSFLGDPQHF; cdr3_nt: TGTGCCAGCAGTTTTCTAGGGGACCCCCAGCATTTT
d_call: NA; v_call: TRBV9; j_call: TRBJ1-2; clone_size: few; cdr3_aa: CASLWGVRYGYTF; cdr3_nt: TGTGCCAGCCTTTGGGGGGTACGGTATGGCTACACCTTC
d_call: NA; v_call: TRBV6-8; j_call: TRBJ2-3; clone_size: NA; cdr3_aa: CASSYSSADTQYF; cdr3_nt: TGTGCCAGCAGTTACTCCTCGGCAGATACGCAGTATTTT
d_call: NA; v_call: TRBV6-8; j_call: TRBJ1-4; clone_size: NA; cdr3_aa: CASSRDLGDATNEKLFF; cdr3_nt: TGTGCCAGCAGTAGGGACCTAGGGGATGCAACTAATGAAAAACTGTTTTTT
d_call: NA; v_call: TRBV11-3; j_call: TRBJ1-1; clone_size: medium-sized; cdr3_aa: CASSPTGTRGTEAFF; cdr3_nt: TGTGCCAGCAGCCCTACCGGGACCCGTGGGACTGAAGCTTTCTTT
d_call: TRBD1; v_call: TRBV9; j_call: TRBJ1-1; clone_size: NA; cdr3_aa: CASSSGTGGMITEAFF; cdr3_nt: TGTGCCAGCAGCTCAGGGACAGGGGGCATGATAACTGAAGCTTTCTTT
d_call: TRBD2; v_call: TRBV29-1; j_call: TRBJ2-7; clone_size: NA; cdr3_aa: CSVQSPGTSGTYEQYF; cdr3_nt: TGCAGCGTTCAGAGCCCCGGGACTAGCGGAACCTACGAGCAGTACTTC
d_call: TRBD2; v_call: TRBV7-1; j_call: TRBJ2-1; clone_size: NA; cdr3_aa: CASSSITAGKPNEQFF; cdr3_nt: TGTGCCAGCAGCTCCATAACAGCGGGGAAACCCAATGAGCAGTTCTTC
d_call: TRBD1; v_call: TRBV25-1; j_call: TRBJ2-5; clone_size: NA; cdr3_aa: CASSEHDRGETQYF; cdr3_nt: TGTGCCAGCAGTGAACACGACAGGGGCGAGACCCAGTACTTC
d_call: NA; v_call: TRBV4-1; j_call: TRBJ1-2; clone_size: few; cdr3_aa: CASSQEWGNGYTF; cdr3_nt: TGCGCCAGCAGCCAAGAATGGGGGAATGGCTACACCTTC
d_call: TRBD1; v_call: TRBV11-3; j_call: TRBJ2-2; clone_size: large; cdr3_aa: CASSRGQTSNTGELFF; cdr3_nt: TGTGCCAGCAGCAGGGGACAGACCTCGAACACCGGGGAGCTGTTTTTT
d_call: NA; v_call: TRBV27; j_call: TRBJ1-6; clone_size: few; cdr3_aa: CASKAADNSPLHF; cdr3_nt: TGTGCCAGCAAGGCAGCAGATAATTCACCCCTCCACTTT
d_call: TRBD2; v_call: TRBV19; j_call: TRBJ2-1; clone_size: NA; cdr3_aa: CASSLRGTSGSNEQFF; cdr3_nt: TGTGCCAGTAGTCTCCGCGGGACTAGCGGGAGCAATGAGCAGTTCTTC
d_call: TRBD2; v_call: TRBV10-3; j_call: TRBJ2-1; clone_size: NA; cdr3_aa: CAISESASGMGNEQFF; cdr3_nt: TGTGCCATCAGTGAGTCGGCTAGCGGGATGGGTAATGAGCAGTTCTTC
d_call: NA; v_call: TRBV6-8; j_call: TRBJ2-5; clone_size: large; cdr3_aa: CASSPVSQAGPQETQYF; cdr3_nt: TGTGCCAGCAGCCCGGTATCGCAGGCGGGACCACAAGAGACCCAGTACTTC
d_call: TRBD2; v_call: TRBV6-8; j_call: TRBJ2-1; clone_size: NA; cdr3_aa: CASTGGRESYNEQFF; cdr3_nt: TGTGCCAGCACGGGAGGGAGGGAATCCTACAATGAGCAGTTCTTC
d_call: TRBD1; v_call: TRBV30; j_call: TRBJ1-5; clone_size: NA; cdr3_aa: CAWRGTGVNQPQHF; cdr3_nt: TGTGCCTGGAGAGGGACAGGGGTGAATCAGCCCCAGCATTTT
d_call: NA; v_call: TRBV11-3; j_call: TRBJ1-5; clone_size: few; cdr3_aa: CASSFGTSNQPQHF; cdr3_nt: TGTGCCAGCAGCTTCGGGACCAGCAATCAGCCCCAGCATTTT
d_call: TRBD2; v_call: TRBV10-2; j_call: TRBJ2-3; clone_size: few; cdr3_aa: CASSYGRGDGTDTQYF; cdr3_nt: TGCGCCAGCAGTTACGGGCGGGGGGACGGCACAGATACGCAGTATTTT
d_call: NA; v_call: TRBV15; j_call: TRBJ2-3; clone_size: few; cdr3_aa: CATSPRSRLRDTQYF; cdr3_nt: TGTGCCACCAGCCCAAGATCGAGGTTGCGAGATACGCAGTATTTT
d_call: TRBD2; v_call: TRBV10-2; j_call: TRBJ2-5; clone_size: NA; cdr3_aa: CASGLAGERTQYF; cdr3_nt: TGCGCCAGCGGGTTAGCGGGGGAGCGAACCCAGTACTTC
d_call: NA; v_call: TRBV5-1; j_call: TRBJ2-7; clone_size: NA; cdr3_aa: CASSLYTGAAEQYF; cdr3_nt: TGCGCCAGCAGCTTATACACGGGAGCGGCGGAGCAGTACTTC
d_call: TRBD2; v_call: TRBV14; j_call: TRBJ2-1; clone_size: few; cdr3_aa: CASSQKAGGLRGEQFF; cdr3_nt: TGTGCCAGCAGCCAGAAAGCGGGAGGGCTTCGGGGTGAGCAGTTCTTC
d_call: NA; v_call: TRBV19; j_call: TRBJ2-3; clone_size: few; cdr3_aa: CASSITGSPSTDTQYF; cdr3_nt: TGTGCCAGTAGTATTACAGGGTCCCCTAGCACAGATACGCAGTATTTT
d_call: TRBD1; v_call: TRBV19; j_call: TRBJ1-1; clone_size: NA; cdr3_aa: CASKLQGRPEAFF; cdr3_nt: TGTGCCAGTAAGCTACAGGGGAGACCTGAAGCTTTCTTT
d_call: NA; v_call: TRBV19; j_call: TRBJ1-4; clone_size: NA; cdr3_aa: CASKPTEGQGMGKLFF; cdr3_nt: TGTGCCAGCAAACCCACCGAGGGGCAGGGTATGGGAAAACTGTTTTTT